Listed below are T cell receptor beta chains from one sample, sequenced in a study of cytomegalovirus exposure and HLA in healthy donors. Repertoires were generated with immunoSEQ multiplex PCR, while TCRdb's copy carries only in-frame clones and drops some. The top ten clones hold 3.1% of a sample with over 150,000 clones, 65% to 85% of them seen once. Input material: PBMCs. The source is a woman aged 45 to 65 in good health and CMV-seropositive. Each CDR3 is given with its conserved first and last residue. The order of the fields is D gene, V gene, J gene, clone size, CDR3 protein, CDR3 DNA. The D gene is left open where the match is weak. For some rows the clone size is stated as once, few or many, or as a class when expanded; others skip it.

D gene: TRBD1; V gene: TRBV30; J gene: TRBJ2-1; clone size: .; CDR3 protein: CATSGGASYNEQFF; CDR3 DNA: TGTGCCACCTCAGGGGGCGCGAGTTACAATGAGCAGTTCTTC
D gene: TRBD1; V gene: TRBV7-8; J gene: TRBJ2-2; clone size: few; CDR3 protein: CASSENTGAANTGELFF; CDR3 DNA: TGTGCCAGCAGCGAGAACACAGGGGCGGCGAACACCGGGGAGCTGTTTTTT
D gene: .; V gene: TRBV14; J gene: TRBJ2-7; clone size: once; CDR3 protein: CASSQELQPYEQYF; CDR3 DNA: TGTGCCAGCAGCCAAGAACTTCAACCCTACGAGCAGTACTTC
D gene: .; V gene: TRBV28; J gene: TRBJ1-4; clone size: few; CDR3 protein: CASSLVGGDEKLFF; CDR3 DNA: TGTGCCAGCAGTTTGGTGGGAGGGGATGAAAAACTGTTTTTT
D gene: TRBD1; V gene: TRBV25-1; J gene: TRBJ1-3; clone size: .; CDR3 protein: CASSPRTGGNTIYF; CDR3 DNA: TGTGCCAGCAGTCCCCGGACAGGAGGAAACACCATATATTTT
D gene: .; V gene: TRBV10-2; J gene: TRBJ2-4; clone size: few; CDR3 protein: CASSESGLAKNIQYF; CDR3 DNA: TGCGCCAGCAGTGAGTCGGGCCTAGCCAAAAACATTCAGTACTTC
D gene: .; V gene: TRBV6-6; J gene: TRBJ1-5; clone size: .; CDR3 protein: CASSPGVSQPQHF; CDR3 DNA: TGTGCCAGCAGCCCCGGGGTGAGTCAGCCCCAGCATTTT
D gene: .; V gene: TRBV7-9; J gene: TRBJ1-5; clone size: .; CDR3 protein: CASSSEGSNQPQHF; CDR3 DNA: TGTGCCAGCAGCTCAGAGGGATCCAATCAGCCCCAGCATTTT
D gene: TRBD2; V gene: TRBV5-5; J gene: TRBJ2-5; clone size: .; CDR3 protein: CASSTGTSGEKETQYF; CDR3 DNA: TGTGCCAGCAGTACCGGGACTAGCGGGGAGAAAGAGACCCAGTACTTC
D gene: TRBD2; V gene: TRBV15; J gene: TRBJ2-7; clone size: .; CDR3 protein: CATSRGLAGGPDEQYF; CDR3 DNA: TGTGCCACCAGCAGGGGACTAGCGGGAGGGCCAGACGAGCAGTACTTC
D gene: .; V gene: TRBV6-5; J gene: TRBJ1-2; clone size: .; CDR3 protein: CASSVSRGSFKGYTF; CDR3 DNA: TGTGCCAGCAGCGTGTCAAGGGGTTCGTTCAAAGGCTACACCTTC
D gene: .; V gene: TRBV12-5; J gene: TRBJ1-2; clone size: .; CDR3 protein: CASAWTDFTNYGYTF; CDR3 DNA: TGTGCTAGTGCCTGGACAGATTTCACTAACTATGGCTACACCTTC
D gene: .; V gene: TRBV19; J gene: TRBJ2-1; clone size: once; CDR3 protein: CASSSGPPSYNEQFF; CDR3 DNA: TGTGCCAGTAGTAGCGGGCCTCCCTCCTACAATGAGCAGTTCTTC
D gene: .; V gene: TRBV5-1; J gene: TRBJ1-5; clone size: .; CDR3 protein: CASSTGNRVMTAPAF; CDR3 DNA: TGCGCCAGCAGCACGGGGAACAGGGTCATGACAGCCCCAGCATTT
D gene: .; V gene: TRBV29-1; J gene: TRBJ1-1; clone size: .; CDR3 protein: CSVPRTSNTEAFF; CDR3 DNA: TGCAGCGTCCCGCGGACATCGAACACTGAAGCTTTCTTT
D gene: .; V gene: TRBV30; J gene: TRBJ1-1; clone size: once; CDR3 protein: CAWSVPGGTEAFF; CDR3 DNA: TGTGCCTGGAGTGTACCGGGGGGCACTGAAGCTTTCTTT
D gene: TRBD1; V gene: TRBV30; J gene: TRBJ2-1; clone size: .; CDR3 protein: CAWSVRGQGVYNEQFF; CDR3 DNA: TGTGCCTGGAGTGTACGTGGGCAGGGGGTTTACAATGAGCAGTTCTTC
D gene: .; V gene: TRBV9; J gene: TRBJ1-1; clone size: .; CDR3 protein: CASGEPRGTEAFF; CDR3 DNA: TGTGCCAGCGGGGAGCCCAGGGGCACTGAAGCTTTCTTT
D gene: .; V gene: TRBV7-4; J gene: TRBJ1-4; clone size: .; CDR3 protein: CASSLELGGGRRVSTNEKLFF; CDR3 DNA: TGTGCCAGCAGCTTAGAACTGGGAGGGGGACGTAGGGTGTCGACTAATGAAAAACTGTTTTTT
D gene: TRBD2; V gene: TRBV5-4; J gene: TRBJ2-7; clone size: .; CDR3 protein: CASSKGLAGVYEQYF; CDR3 DNA: TGTGCCAGCAGTAAGGGACTAGCGGGAGTCTACGAGCAGTACTTC